The sequence of this T cell receptor beta chain was determined in a study of brain T cells in children with intractable seizures. Study results and caveats: HCMV serostatus was not known, and viral specificity came from CDR3 similarity only. Clones missing pre-surgery may reflect undersampling of that blood sample.

Time point meaning: blood from clinic visit 5 months post-surgery; TSC patient then seizure free. Surgery cases with the highest brain T cell transcript signatures were chosen for sequencing. Germline CDR1 SGHKS, CDR2 YYEKEE (reference sequence). Trimming removed 6 bases from V and 0 bases from J, with 22 bases in between. This CDR3 contains 19 residues. Concerning this clone: Its antigen is unidentified.

Libraries were prepared by immunoSEQ multiplex PCR; TCRdb keeps only in-frame clonotypes and omits some of them. The data show about 340,000 clones, approximately 93% seen once. The sample in question was peripheral blood, obtained 5 to 6 months after surgery. The TCR originated in a boy in the first two years of life with tuberous sclerosis and intractable seizures. V gene TRBV5-5 combines with J gene TRBJ2-6; D is perhaps TRBD1 or TRBD2 (5 bases each). CDR3 nucleotide sequence: TGTGCCAGCACCACGGCTGAGGGGAACTTATACTCTGGGGCCAACGTCCTGACTTTC. It translates to CASTTAEGNLYSGANVLTF.